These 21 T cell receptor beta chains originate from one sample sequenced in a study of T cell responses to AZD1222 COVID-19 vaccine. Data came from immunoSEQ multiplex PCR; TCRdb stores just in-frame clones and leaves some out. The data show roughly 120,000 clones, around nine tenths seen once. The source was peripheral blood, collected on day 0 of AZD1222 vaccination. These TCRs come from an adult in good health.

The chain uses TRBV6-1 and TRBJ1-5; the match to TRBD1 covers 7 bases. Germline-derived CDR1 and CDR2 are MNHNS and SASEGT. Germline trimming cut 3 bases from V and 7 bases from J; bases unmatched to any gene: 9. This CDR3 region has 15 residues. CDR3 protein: CASSDPIGQVQPQHF. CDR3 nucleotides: TGTGCCAGCAGTGATCCTATAGGACAGGTCCAGCCCCAGCATTTT.

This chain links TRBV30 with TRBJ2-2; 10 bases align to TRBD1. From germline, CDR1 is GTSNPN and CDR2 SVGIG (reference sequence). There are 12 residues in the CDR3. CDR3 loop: CGMGQGPGELFF. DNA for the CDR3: TGTGGTATGGGACAGGGGCCCGGGGAGCTGTTTTTT.

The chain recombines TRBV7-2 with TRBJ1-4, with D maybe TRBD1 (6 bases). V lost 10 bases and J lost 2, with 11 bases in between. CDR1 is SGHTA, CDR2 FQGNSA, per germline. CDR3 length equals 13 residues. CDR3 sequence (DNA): TGTGCCACACTCGACAGGACTAATGAAAAACTGTTTTTT. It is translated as CATLDRTNEKLFF.

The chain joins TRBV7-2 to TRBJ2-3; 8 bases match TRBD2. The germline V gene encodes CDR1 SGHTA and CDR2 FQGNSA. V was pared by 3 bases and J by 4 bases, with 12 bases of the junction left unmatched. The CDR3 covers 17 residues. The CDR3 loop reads CASSLIAGRRPADTQYF. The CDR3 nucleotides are TGTGCCAGCAGCTTGATAGCGGGGAGGAGGCCCGCAGATACGCAGTATTTT.

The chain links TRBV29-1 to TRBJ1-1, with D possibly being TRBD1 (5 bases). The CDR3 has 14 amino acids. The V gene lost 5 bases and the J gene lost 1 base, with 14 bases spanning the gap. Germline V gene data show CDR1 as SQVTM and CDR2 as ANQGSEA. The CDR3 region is CSVRQGGRNTEAFF. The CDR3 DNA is TGCAGCGTTCGGCAGGGAGGCAGGAACACTGAAGCTTTCTTT.

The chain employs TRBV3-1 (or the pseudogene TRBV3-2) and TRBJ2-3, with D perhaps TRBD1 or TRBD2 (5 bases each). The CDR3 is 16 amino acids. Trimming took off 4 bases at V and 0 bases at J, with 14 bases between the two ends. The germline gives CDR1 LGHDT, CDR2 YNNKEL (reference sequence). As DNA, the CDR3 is TGTGCCAGCAGCCCACGATCGGGACCCAGCACAGATACGCAGTATTTT. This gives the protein CASSPRSGPSTDTQYF.

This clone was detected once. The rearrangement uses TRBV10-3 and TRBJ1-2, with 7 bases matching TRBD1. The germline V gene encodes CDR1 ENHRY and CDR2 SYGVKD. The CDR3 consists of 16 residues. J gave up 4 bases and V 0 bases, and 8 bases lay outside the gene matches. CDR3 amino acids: CAISESRAGGPYGYTF. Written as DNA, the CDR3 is TGTGCCATCAGTGAGTCTAGAGCAGGGGGGCCCTATGGCTACACCTTC.

CDR3 DNA sequence: TGCGCCAGCAGCCGCCCAGAAAGCAATCAGCCCCAGCATTTT. Residues: CASSRPESNQPQHF. This chain connects TRBV4-1 to TRBJ1-5; D remains unclear. Germline CDR1 and CDR2: MGHRA and YSYEKL. V gave up 4 bases and J gave up 1 base, with 8 bases separating them. This CDR3 is built from 14 residues.

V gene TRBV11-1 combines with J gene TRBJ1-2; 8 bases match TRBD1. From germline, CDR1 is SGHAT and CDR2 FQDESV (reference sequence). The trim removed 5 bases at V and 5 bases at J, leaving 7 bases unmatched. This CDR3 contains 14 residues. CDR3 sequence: CASSLTDRAYGYTF. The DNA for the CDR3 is TGTGCCAGCAGCCTAACGGACAGGGCATATGGCTACACCTTC.

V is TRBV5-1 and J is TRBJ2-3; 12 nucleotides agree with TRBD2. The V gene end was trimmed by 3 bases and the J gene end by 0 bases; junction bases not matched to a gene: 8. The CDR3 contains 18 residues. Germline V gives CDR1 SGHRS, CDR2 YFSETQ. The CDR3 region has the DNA TGCGCCAGCAGCTCCGGGACTAGCGGGTCGTTTAGCACAGATACGCAGTATTTT. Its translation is CASSSGTSGSFSTDTQYF.

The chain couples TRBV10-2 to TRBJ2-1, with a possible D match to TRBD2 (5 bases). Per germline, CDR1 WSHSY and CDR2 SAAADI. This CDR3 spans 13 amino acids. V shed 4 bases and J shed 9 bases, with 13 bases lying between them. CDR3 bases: TGCGCCAGCAGTGTCCTAGCTAGTAGTGAGCAGTTCTTC. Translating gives CASSVLASSEQFF.

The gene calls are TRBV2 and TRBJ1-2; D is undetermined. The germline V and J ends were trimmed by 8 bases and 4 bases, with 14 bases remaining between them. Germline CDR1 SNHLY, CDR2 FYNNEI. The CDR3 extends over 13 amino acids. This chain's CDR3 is CASRQELSYGYTF. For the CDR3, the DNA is TGTGCCAGCCGTCAGGAGCTAAGCTATGGCTACACCTTC.

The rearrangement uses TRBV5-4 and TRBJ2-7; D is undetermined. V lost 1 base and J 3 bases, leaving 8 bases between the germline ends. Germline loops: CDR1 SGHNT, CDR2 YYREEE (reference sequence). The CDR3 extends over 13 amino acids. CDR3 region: CASSLRASYEQYF. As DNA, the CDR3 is TGTGCCAGCAGCTTGAGGGCAAGCTACGAGCAGTACTTC.

CDR3 protein: CASSFSRQVGGELFF. Written as DNA, the CDR3 is TGTGCCAGCAGCTTCTCACGACAGGTCGGCGGGGAGCTGTTTTTT. This chain connects TRBV7-2 to TRBJ2-2; the D gene is possibly TRBD1 (6 bases). Germline V gene data show CDR1 as SGHTA and CDR2 as FQGNSA. The CDR3 is 15 residues long. The V gene lost 3 bases and the J gene lost 7 bases, with 15 bases spanning the gap. The whole variable domain, filled in from reference TRBV7-2 and TRBJ2-2, reads GAGVSQSPSNKVTEKGKDVELRCDPISGHTALYWYRQSLGQGLEFLIYFQGNSAPDKSGLPSDRFSAERTGGSVSTLTIQRTQQEDSAVYLCASSFSRQVGGELFFGEGSRLTVL.

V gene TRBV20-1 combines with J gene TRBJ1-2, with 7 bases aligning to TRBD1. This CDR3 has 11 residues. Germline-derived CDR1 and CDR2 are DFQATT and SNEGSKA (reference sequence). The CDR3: CVWDSSYGYTF. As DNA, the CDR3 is TGCGTTTGGGACAGCTCGTATGGCTACACCTTC.

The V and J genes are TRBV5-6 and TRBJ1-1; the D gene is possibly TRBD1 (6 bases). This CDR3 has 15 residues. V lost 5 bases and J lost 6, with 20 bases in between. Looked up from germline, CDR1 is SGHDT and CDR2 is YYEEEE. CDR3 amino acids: CASSLQGGPGAEAFF. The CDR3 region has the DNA TGTGCCAGCAGTCTCCAGGGTGGCCCAGGGGCTGAAGCTTTCTTT.

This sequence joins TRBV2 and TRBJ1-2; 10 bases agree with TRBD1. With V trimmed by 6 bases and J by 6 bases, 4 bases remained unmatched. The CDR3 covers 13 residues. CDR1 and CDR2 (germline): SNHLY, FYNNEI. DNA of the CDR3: TGTGCCAGCAGAGTGGACAGGGGGGATGGCTACACCTTC. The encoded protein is CASRVDRGDGYTF.

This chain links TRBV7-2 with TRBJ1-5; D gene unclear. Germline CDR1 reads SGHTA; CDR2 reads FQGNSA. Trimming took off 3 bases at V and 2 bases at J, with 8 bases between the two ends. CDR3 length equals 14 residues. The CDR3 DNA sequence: TGTGCCAGCAGCTTGTTTTGGGGCAATCAGCCCCAGCATTTT. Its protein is CASSLFWGNQPQHF.

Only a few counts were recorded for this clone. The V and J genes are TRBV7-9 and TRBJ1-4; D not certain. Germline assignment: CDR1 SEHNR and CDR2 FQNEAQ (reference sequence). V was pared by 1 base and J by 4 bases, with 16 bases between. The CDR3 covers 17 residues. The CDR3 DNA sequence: TGTGCCAGCAGCTTAGGAGCACGGATTAATGGTAATGAAAAACTGTTTTTT. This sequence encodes CASSLGARINGNEKLFF. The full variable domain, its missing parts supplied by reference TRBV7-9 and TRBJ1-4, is DTGVSQNPRHKITKRGQNVTFRCDPISEHNRLYWYRQTLGQGPEFLTYFQNEAQLEKSRLLSDRFSAERPKGSFSTLEIQRTEQGDSAMYLCASSLGARINGNEKLFFGSGTQLSVL.

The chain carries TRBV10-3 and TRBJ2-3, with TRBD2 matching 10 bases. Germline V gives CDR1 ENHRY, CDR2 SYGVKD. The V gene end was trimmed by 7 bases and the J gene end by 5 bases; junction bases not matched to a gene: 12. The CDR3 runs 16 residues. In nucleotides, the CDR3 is TGTGCCATCAAAGGGGGGGCTAGCGGGAGAGTAGATACGCAGTATTTT. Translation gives CAIKGGASGRVDTQYF.

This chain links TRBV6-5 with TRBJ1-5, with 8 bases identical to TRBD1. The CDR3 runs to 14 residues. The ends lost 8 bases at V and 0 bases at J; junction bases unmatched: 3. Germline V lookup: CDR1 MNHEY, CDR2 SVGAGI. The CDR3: CASRTGSSNQPQHF. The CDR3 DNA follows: TGTGCCAGCCGGACAGGGTCTAGCAATCAGCCCCAGCATTTT.